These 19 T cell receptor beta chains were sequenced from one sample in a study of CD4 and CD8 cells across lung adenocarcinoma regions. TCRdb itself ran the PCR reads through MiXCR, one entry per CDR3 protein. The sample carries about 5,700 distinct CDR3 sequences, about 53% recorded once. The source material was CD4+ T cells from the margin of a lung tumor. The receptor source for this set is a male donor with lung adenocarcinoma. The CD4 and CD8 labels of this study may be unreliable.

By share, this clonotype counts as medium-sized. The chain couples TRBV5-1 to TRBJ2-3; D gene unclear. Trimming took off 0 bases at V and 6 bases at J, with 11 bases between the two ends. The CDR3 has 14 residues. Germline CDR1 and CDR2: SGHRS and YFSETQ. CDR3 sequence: CASSLASGGDTQYF. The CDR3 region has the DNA TGCGCCAGCAGCTTGGCGAGTGGTGGCGATACGCAGTATTTT.

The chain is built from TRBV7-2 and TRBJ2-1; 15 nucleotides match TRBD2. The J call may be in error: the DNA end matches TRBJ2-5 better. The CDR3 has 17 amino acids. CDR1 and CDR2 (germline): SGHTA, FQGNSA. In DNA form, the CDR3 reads TGTGCCAGTGCTGGACTAGCGGGAGGGGGTGGCCAAGAGACCCAGTACTTC. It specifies CASAGLAGGGGQETQYF.

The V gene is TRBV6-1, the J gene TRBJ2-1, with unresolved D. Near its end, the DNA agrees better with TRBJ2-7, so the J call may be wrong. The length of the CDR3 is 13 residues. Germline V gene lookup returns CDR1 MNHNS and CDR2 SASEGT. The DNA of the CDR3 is TGTGCCAGCAGTGAAGACCACGCCTACGAGCAGTACTTC. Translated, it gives CASSEDHAYEQYF.

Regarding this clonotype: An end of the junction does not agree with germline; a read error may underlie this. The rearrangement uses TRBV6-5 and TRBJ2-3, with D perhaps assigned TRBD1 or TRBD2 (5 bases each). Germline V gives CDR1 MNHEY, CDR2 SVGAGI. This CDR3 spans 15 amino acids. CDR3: CGSVSGLGGTNMQYF. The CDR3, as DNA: TGTGGCAGCGTTTCGGGGCTGGGCGGCACAAACATGCAGTATTTT.

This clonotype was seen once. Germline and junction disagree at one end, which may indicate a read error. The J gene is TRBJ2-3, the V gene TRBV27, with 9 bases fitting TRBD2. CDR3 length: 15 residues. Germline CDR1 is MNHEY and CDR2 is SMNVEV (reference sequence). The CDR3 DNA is TGTGCCAGCACATTGCTAGCGGGGACCACAGAGACGCAGTATTTC. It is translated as CASTLLAGTTETQYF.

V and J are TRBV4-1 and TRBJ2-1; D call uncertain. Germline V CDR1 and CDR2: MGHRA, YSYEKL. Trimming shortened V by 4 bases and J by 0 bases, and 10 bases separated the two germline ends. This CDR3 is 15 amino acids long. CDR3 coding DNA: TGCGCCAGCAGCCCTACACCGAGCTCCTACAATGAGCAGTTCTTC. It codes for CASSPTPSSYNEQFF.

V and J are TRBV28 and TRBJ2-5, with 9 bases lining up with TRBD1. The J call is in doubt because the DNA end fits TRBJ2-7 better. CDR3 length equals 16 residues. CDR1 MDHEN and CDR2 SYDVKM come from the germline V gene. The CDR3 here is CASSFPAYRGPNEQYF. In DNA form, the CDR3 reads TGTGCCAGCAGTTTCCCCGCCTACAGGGGGCCTAACGAGCAGTACTTC.

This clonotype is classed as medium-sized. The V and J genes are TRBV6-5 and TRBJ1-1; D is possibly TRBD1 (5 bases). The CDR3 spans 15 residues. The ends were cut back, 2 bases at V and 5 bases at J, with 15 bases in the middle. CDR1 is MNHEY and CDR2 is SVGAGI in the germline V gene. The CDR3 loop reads CASSYVGTPGTEAFF. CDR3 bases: TGTGCCAGCAGTTACGTGGGGACTCCGGGGACTGAAGCTTTCTTT.

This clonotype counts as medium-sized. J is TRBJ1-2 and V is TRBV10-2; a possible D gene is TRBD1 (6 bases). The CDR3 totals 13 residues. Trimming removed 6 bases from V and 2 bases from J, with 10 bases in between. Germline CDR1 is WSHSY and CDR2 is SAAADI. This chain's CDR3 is CASRSRGNYGYTF. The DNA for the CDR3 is TGCGCCAGCAGATCCAGGGGAAACTATGGCTACACCTTC.

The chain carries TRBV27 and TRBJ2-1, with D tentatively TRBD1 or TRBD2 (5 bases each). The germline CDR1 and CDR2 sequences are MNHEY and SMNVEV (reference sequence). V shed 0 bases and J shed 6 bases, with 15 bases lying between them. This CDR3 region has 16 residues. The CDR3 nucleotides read TGTGCCAGCAGTTTATCGAGGGGTGTGGGGCGCAATGAGCAGTTCTTC. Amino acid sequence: CASSLSRGVGRNEQFF.

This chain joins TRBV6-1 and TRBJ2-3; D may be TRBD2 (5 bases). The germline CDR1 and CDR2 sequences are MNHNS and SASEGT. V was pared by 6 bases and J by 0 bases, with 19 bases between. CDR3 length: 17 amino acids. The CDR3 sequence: CASRGGFTSSSTDTQYF. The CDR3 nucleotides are TGTGCCAGCAGAGGAGGTTTCACTTCCTCAAGCACAGATACGCAGTATTTT.

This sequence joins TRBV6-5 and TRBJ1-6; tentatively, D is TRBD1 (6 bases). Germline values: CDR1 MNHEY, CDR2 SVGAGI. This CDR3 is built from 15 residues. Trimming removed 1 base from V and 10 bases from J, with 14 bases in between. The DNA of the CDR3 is TGTGCCAGCAGTTACTGGGGAGGGGGTGTCTCACCCCTCCACTTT. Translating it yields CASSYWGGGVSPLHF.

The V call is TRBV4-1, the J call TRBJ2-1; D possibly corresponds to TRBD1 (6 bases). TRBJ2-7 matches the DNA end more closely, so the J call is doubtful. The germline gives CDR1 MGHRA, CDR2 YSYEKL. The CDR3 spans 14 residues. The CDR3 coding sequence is TGCGCCAGCAGCCAAATACAGGGCCAATACGAGCAGTACTTC. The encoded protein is CASSQIQGQYEQYF.

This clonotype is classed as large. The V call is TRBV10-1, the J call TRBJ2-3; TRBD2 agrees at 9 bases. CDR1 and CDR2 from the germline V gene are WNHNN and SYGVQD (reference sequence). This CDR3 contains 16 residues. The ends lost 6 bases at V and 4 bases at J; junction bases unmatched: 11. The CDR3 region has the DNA TGCGCCAGCAGCCGACGGAGTAGCGGGAGCCCAGATACGCAGTATTTT. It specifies CASSRRSSGSPDTQYF.

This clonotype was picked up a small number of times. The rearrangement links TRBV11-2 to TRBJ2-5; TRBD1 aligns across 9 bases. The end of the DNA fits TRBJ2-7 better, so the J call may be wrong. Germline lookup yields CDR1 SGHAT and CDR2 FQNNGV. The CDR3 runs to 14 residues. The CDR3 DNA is TGTGCCAGCAGCACGGGGGACAGGGTGACCGAGCAGTACTTC. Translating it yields CASSTGDRVTEQYF.

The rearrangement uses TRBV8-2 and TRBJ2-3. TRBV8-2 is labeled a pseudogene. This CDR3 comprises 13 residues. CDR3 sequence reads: CGSKAVSTDAQYF. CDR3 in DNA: TGTGGCAGCAAGGCTGTGAGCACAGATGCGCAGTATTTT.

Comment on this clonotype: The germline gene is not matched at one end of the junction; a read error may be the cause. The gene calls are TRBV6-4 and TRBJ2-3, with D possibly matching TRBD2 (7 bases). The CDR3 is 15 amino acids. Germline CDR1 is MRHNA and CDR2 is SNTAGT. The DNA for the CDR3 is TGTGCCGGGGGGGACGGGGGCGGGGACCAAGAGACGCAGTACTTT. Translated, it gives CAGGDGGGDQETQYF.

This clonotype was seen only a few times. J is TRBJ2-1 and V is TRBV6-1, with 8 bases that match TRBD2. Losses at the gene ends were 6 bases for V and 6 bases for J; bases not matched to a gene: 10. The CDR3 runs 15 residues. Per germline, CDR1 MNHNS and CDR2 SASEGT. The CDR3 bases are TGTGCCAGCAGGGACGGGGCGAGCGGGAGCAATGAGCAGTTCTTC. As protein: CASRDGASGSNEQFF.

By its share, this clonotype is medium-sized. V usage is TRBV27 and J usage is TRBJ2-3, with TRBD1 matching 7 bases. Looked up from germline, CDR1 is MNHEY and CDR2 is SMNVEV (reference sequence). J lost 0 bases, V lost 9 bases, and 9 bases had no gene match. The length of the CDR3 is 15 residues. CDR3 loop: CASSAGGRSTDTQYF. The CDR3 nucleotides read TGTGCCAGTTCCGCAGGGGGAAGAAGCACAGATACGCAGTATTTT.